The 10 T cell receptor beta chains given below trace back to one sample, sequenced in a study of cytomegalovirus exposure and HLA in healthy donors. PCR was performed using 60 Vbeta and 13 Jbeta primers. Produced via immunoSEQ multiplex PCR; TCRdb's table is partial and in-frame only. The sample has tens of thousands of clones, approximately 78% seen once. Material for sequencing was PBMCs. Every receptor here comes from a male donor in good health and CMV-seropositive.

The chain has TRBV7-2 and TRBJ2-7; TRBD2 matches at 13 bases. Germline V gives CDR1 SGHTA, CDR2 FQGNSA. CDR3 length: 15 amino acids. J was trimmed by 6 bases and V by 1 base; bases with no gene match: 3. The CDR3 is CASSLDRTSGGEQYF. The DNA of the CDR3 is TGTGCCAGCAGCTTAGATAGGACTAGCGGGGGCGAGCAGTACTTC.

CDR3 residues: CASSLASQGAYEQYF. The CDR3 nucleotides are TGTGCCAGCAGCTTAGCCTCCCAGGGGGCGTACGAGCAGTACTTC. This chain connects TRBV7-2 to TRBJ2-7, with 8 positions matching TRBD1. The ends lost 0 bases at V and 4 bases at J; junction bases unmatched: 5. Germline CDR1 SGHTA, CDR2 FQGNSA. The CDR3 has 15 amino acids.

The table lists this clone with a count of one. This rearrangement joins TRBV7-6 to TRBJ2-3; D might be TRBD2 (6 bases). Germline V gene sequence: CDR1 SGHVS, CDR2 FNYEAQ. This CDR3 has 17 residues. V was pared by 5 bases and J by 1 base, with 19 bases between. The CDR3 is CASSPPGDGGGTDTQYF. In DNA form, the CDR3 reads TGTGCCAGCAGCCCACCAGGCGACGGCGGGGGCACAGATACGCAGTATTTT.

The chain has TRBV7-6 and TRBJ2-7; tentatively, D is TRBD1 (6 bases). The V end lost 5 bases, the J end lost 0 bases, and 11 bases lay between the germline ends. In germline, CDR1 is SGHVS, CDR2 FNYEAQ. The CDR3 totals 14 residues. CDR3 sequence reads: CASSATGSSYEQYF. CDR3 DNA sequence: TGTGCCAGCAGCGCTACAGGGAGCTCCTACGAGCAGTACTTC.

The rearrangement joins TRBV27 to TRBJ1-2; no definite D call. CDR1 is MNHEY, CDR2 SMNVEV, per germline (reference sequence). V dropped 2 bases and J dropped 1 base, with 8 bases sitting between them. The CDR3 has 14 residues. The CDR3 region has the DNA TGTGCCAGCAGTTTAGCGGGGTTTAACTATGGCTACACCTTC. The encoded protein is CASSLAGFNYGYTF.

The chain recombines TRBV5-4 with TRBJ1-2; no firm D call. The CDR3 covers 13 residues. V was pared by 4 bases and J by 2 bases, with 9 bases between. Germline CDR1 is SGHNT and CDR2 is YYREEE (reference sequence). Written as DNA, the CDR3 is TGTGCCAGCAGCCCCGAGGAAAACTATGGCTACACCTTC. It translates to CASSPEENYGYTF.

The chain links TRBV7-2 to TRBJ2-7; D is possibly TRBD1 (6 bases). There are 16 residues in the CDR3. The V gene lost 5 bases and the J gene lost 1 base, with 18 bases spanning the gap. CDR1 SGHTA and CDR2 FQGNSA come from the germline V gene. CDR3 DNA: TGTGCCAGCAGCCGACAGGTTCCCAGCTCTTCCTACGAGCAGTACTTC. This encodes CASSRQVPSSSYEQYF.

V is TRBV7-2 and J is TRBJ2-7, with D perhaps TRBD2 (7 bases). Germline V lookup: CDR1 SGHTA, CDR2 FQGNSA. This CDR3 contains 13 residues. Trimming left V 1 base short and J 7 bases short, with 11 bases between. CDR3 amino acids: CASSLGGRGEQYF. The CDR3 DNA reads as TGTGCCAGCAGCTTAGGGGGGCGGGGGGAGCAGTACTTC.

The V gene is TRBV7-2, the J gene TRBJ1-1; D is ambiguous. The ends were cut back, 5 bases at V and 1 base at J, with 11 bases in the middle. There are 14 residues in the CDR3. Germline V gene lookup returns CDR1 SGHTA and CDR2 FQGNSA. The CDR3: CASSPSTRNTEAFF. Here the CDR3 DNA reads TGTGCCAGCAGCCCTTCAACACGGAACACTGAAGCTTTCTTT.

This clone was counted only a few times. The rearrangement uses TRBV9 and TRBJ2-5; 8 nucleotides match TRBD1. CDR1 and CDR2 from the germline V gene are SGDLS and YYNGEE. Unmatched junction bases numbered 17, after V lost 2 bases and J lost 5 bases. This CDR3 comprises 18 residues. CDR3 loop: CASSVDSLPGGIKETQYF. The CDR3 nucleotides read TGTGCCAGCAGCGTGGACTCCCTCCCAGGGGGCATCAAGGAGACCCAGTACTTC.